Shown below are 26 T cell receptor beta chains from a single sample sequenced in a study of T cells after yellow fever vaccination. Via MiXCR, TCRdb re-called the 5' RACE reads, giving one row per CDR3 protein. The sample lists 250,000 or so distinct CDR3 sequences, about 3.5% occurring once. The sample was PBMCs, taken 15 days after the yellow fever booster vaccination. Every receptor here comes from a man aged 18 to 29 who received the YFV17D yellow fever vaccine.

The sample holds many counts of this clonotype. Written as DNA, the CDR3 is TGTGCCAGCAGTTTGAGGGGATCATATGGCTACACCTTC. It specifies CASSLRGSYGYTF. The chain is built from TRBV12-3 or TRBV12-4 and TRBJ1-2, with D maybe TRBD1 (5 bases). This CDR3 comprises 13 residues. V was trimmed by 3 bases and J by 5 bases, leaving 10 bases between them.

This clonotype was seen many times. This chain uses TRBV2 with TRBJ1-2; 9 bases map to TRBD1. Germline-derived CDR1 and CDR2 are SNHLY and FYNNEI. V lost 6 bases, J lost 1 base, and 6 bases stayed unmatched. This CDR3 region has 15 residues. CDR3: CASRRQTGGNYGYTF. CDR3 DNA: TGTGCCAGCAGGAGGCAGACAGGGGGTAACTATGGCTACACCTTC.

This clonotype was counted at least ten times. CDR3 amino acids: CASSQSGTGWEKLFF. CDR3 nucleotide sequence: TGCGCCAGCAGCCAGTCCGGGACAGGGTGGGAAAAACTGTTTTTT. The chain recombines TRBV4-1 with TRBJ1-4, with 9 bases aligning to TRBD1. CDR1 is MGHRA, CDR2 YSYEKL, per germline. V gave up 3 bases and J gave up 8 bases; unmatched junction bases: 7. The CDR3 runs 15 residues.

At least ten counts were recorded for this clonotype. CDR3 region: CASSQRDPVGTQYF. CDR3 DNA: TGTGCCAGCAGTCAGCGGGACCCCGTAGGTACGCAGTATTTT. J is TRBJ2-3 and V is TRBV27; 7 bases fit TRBD2. The germline CDR1 and CDR2 sequences are MNHEY and SMNVEV (reference sequence). The CDR3 runs 14 residues. After removal of 5 bases from V and 8 bases from J, the junction contained 10 bases not matched to a gene.

This clonotype was seen at least ten times. The rearrangement links TRBV20-1 to TRBJ1-1, with a weak D call TRBD1 (6 bases). The CDR3 spans 14 residues. V was cut by 4 bases and J by 6 bases, with 18 bases left in between. Germline-derived CDR1 and CDR2 are DFQATT and SNEGSKA (reference sequence). CDR3 residues: CSAIPRDTGPEAFF. In nucleotides, the CDR3 is TGCAGTGCTATCCCCCGGGACACCGGTCCTGAAGCTTTCTTT.

This clonotype came up many times. CDR3 sequence (DNA): TGTGCCAGCAGCTTTACTGATCTGCGACGGTGGGGGGCCTCCTACAATGAGCAGTTCTTC. This codes for CASSFTDLRRWGASYNEQFF. The V and J genes are TRBV6-2 or TRBV6-3 and TRBJ2-1; D tentatively fits TRBD1 or TRBD2 (6 bases each). Trimming left V 6 bases short and J 0 bases short, with 27 bases between. CDR3 size: 20 residues. CDR1 MNHEY and CDR2 SVGEGT come from the germline V gene.

In its sample, this clonotype was seen many times. The V and J genes are TRBV7-2 and TRBJ2-5; tentatively, D is TRBD1 (5 bases). Germline values: CDR1 SGHTA, CDR2 FQGNSA. V shed 8 bases and J shed 1 base, with 14 bases lying between them. The CDR3 length is 14 residues. The CDR3 nucleotides read TGTGCCAGCGGGGCTTTCGGATTCCAAGAGACCCAGTACTTC. It specifies CASGAFGFQETQYF.

This clonotype was observed many times. V and J are TRBV20-1 and TRBJ1-6, with D tentatively TRBD1 (5 bases). V was clipped by 0 bases and J by 7 bases, with 19 bases between them. CDR3 length: 17 amino acids. Germline V gene sequence: CDR1 DFQATT, CDR2 SNEGSKA (reference sequence). CDR3 protein: CSARDRGEGAENSPLHF. The CDR3 DNA reads TGCAGTGCTAGAGATAGAGGGGAAGGGGCGGAGAATTCACCCCTCCACTTT.

Ten or more counts support this clonotype. The chain joins TRBV5-1 to TRBJ1-4; D is unresolved. With 0 bases removed from V and 8 bases from J, the gap between germline ends came to 14 bases. This CDR3 is 15 amino acids long. From germline, CDR1 is SGHRS and CDR2 YFSETQ. This chain's CDR3 is CASSLVGSPGEKLFF. CDR3 DNA: TGCGCCAGCAGCTTGGTTGGCAGTCCGGGCGAAAAACTGTTTTTT.

The chain recombines TRBV15 with TRBJ2-2, with 8 nucleotides matching TRBD1. Trimming cost V 7 bases and J 1 base; bases outside gene matches: 8. The CDR3 is 16 amino acids. Germline CDR1 reads LNHNV; CDR2 reads YYDKDF (reference sequence). The CDR3 is CATTISGQGNTGELFF. The CDR3 DNA reads TGTGCCACCACCATTTCTGGACAGGGGAACACCGGGGAGCTGTTTTTT. Complete variable domain (other parts from reference TRBV15 and TRBJ2-2): DAMVIQNPRYQVTQFGKPVTLSCSQTLNHNVMYWYQQKSSQAPKLLFHYYDKDFNNEADTPDNFQSRRPNTSFCFLDIRSPGLGDTAMYLCATTISGQGNTGELFFGEGSRLTVL.

J is TRBJ1-2 and V is TRBV20-1, with D perhaps matching TRBD1 (5 bases). This CDR3 spans 15 amino acids. Looked up from germline, CDR1 is DFQATT and CDR2 is SNEGSKA (reference sequence). Trimming pared 3 bases from V and 1 base from J, leaving 15 bases between. Written as DNA, the CDR3 is TGCAGTGCTAGCCCGCCGGACATTTTTAACTATGGCTACACCTTC. It codes for CSASPPDIFNYGYTF.

This clonotype showed up many times. The CDR3 nucleotides read TGCAGTGCCGAGAGAACCCGAACCGGATACAATGAGCAGTTCTTC. This encodes CSAERTRTGYNEQFF. The chain employs TRBV29-1 and TRBJ2-1; D is unclear. Germline CDR1 reads SQVTM; CDR2 reads ANQGSEA. The CDR3 runs to 15 residues.

This clonotype came up many times. Written as DNA, the CDR3 is TGTGCCAGCAGCCAAGATGGGAACGGGCCATACGAGCAGTACGTC. Its protein product is CASSQDGNGPYEQYV. The chain is built from TRBV4-2 and TRBJ2-7; D not certain. CDR3 length: 15 amino acids. Deletions cut 0 bases from V and 4 bases from J, with 13 bases between. Germline-derived CDR1 and CDR2 are LGHNA and YNFKEQ.

Ten or more counts support this clonotype. J is TRBJ2-1 and V is TRBV27; TRBD2 agrees at 10 bases. The junction had 12 bases not matched to a gene; V was cut back by 7 bases and J by 9 bases. CDR3 length: 15 amino acids. Germline CDR1 reads MNHEY; CDR2 reads SMNVEV (reference sequence). The CDR3 here is CASTSYSGGLGEQFF. In DNA form, the CDR3 reads TGTGCCAGCACCTCGTATAGCGGGGGGCTCGGTGAGCAGTTCTTC.

This clonotype was seen repeatedly, ten times or more. The chain couples TRBV4-2 to TRBJ1-1; 7 nucleotides match TRBD1. This CDR3 has 18 amino acids. CDR1 is LGHNA, CDR2 YNFKEQ, per germline. V lost 0 bases, J lost 0 bases, and 10 bases stayed unmatched. This CDR3 reads CASSQDWIRTGMNTEAFF. CDR3 DNA: TGTGCCAGCAGCCAAGATTGGATAAGGACAGGAATGAACACTGAAGCTTTCTTT.

This clonotype was observed at least ten times. The CDR3 DNA follows: TGTGCCACCAGCAGAGCCCACGAGGGGAAGCCCCAGCATTTT. It yields the protein CATSRAHEGKPQHF. This chain uses TRBV15 with TRBJ1-5; possibly TRBD1 for D (5 bases). This CDR3 has 14 residues. V shed 1 base and J shed 8 bases, with 12 bases lying between them. Germline V gene sequence: CDR1 LNHNV, CDR2 YYDKDF (reference sequence).

This clonotype was picked up many times. The V gene is TRBV20-1, the J gene TRBJ2-7, with D unresolved. The V gene lost 3 bases and the J gene lost 1 base, with 10 bases spanning the gap. Germline lookup yields CDR1 DFQATT and CDR2 SNEGSKA (reference sequence). This CDR3 has 13 residues. CDR3: CSASGDFSYEQYV. The CDR3 DNA is TGCAGTGCTAGTGGCGACTTTTCCTACGAGCAGTACGTC.

This clonotype was seen ten or more times. This chain uses TRBV7-6 with TRBJ1-1; 10 positions match TRBD1. Per germline, CDR1 SGHVS and CDR2 FNYEAQ. Trimming cost V 4 bases and J 4 bases; bases outside gene matches: 9. The length of the CDR3 is 16 residues. The CDR3 is CASSSRPGQGSTEAFF. In DNA form, the CDR3 reads TGTGCCAGCAGCTCTAGGCCGGGACAGGGGAGCACTGAAGCTTTCTTT.

At least ten counts were recorded for this clonotype. The V gene is TRBV7-9, the J gene TRBJ2-7; 7 nucleotides match TRBD1. The CDR3 contains 13 residues. Germline V gives CDR1 SEHNR, CDR2 FQNEAQ (reference sequence). The junction had 4 bases not matched to a gene; V was cut back by 4 bases and J by 4 bases. This chain's CDR3 is CASSSDRSYEQYF. The CDR3 DNA is TGTGCCAGCAGCTCGGACAGGTCGTACGAGCAGTACTTC.

The sample holds many counts of this clonotype. The chain is built from TRBV18 and TRBJ2-7; D unresolved. CDR1 and CDR2 (germline): KGHSH, LQKENI. The CDR3 totals 12 residues. Trimming removed 3 bases from V and 0 bases from J, with 3 bases in between. The CDR3 reads CASSPGSYEQYV. CDR3 in DNA: TGTGCCAGCTCACCCGGCTCCTACGAGCAGTACGTC.

This clonotype was found many times. The V call is TRBV7-9, the J call TRBJ2-2; maybe TRBD1 (6 bases). Germline V CDR1 and CDR2: SEHNR, FQNEAQ (reference sequence). V dropped 2 bases and J dropped 6 bases, with 13 bases sitting between them. The CDR3 has 15 amino acids. The CDR3 here is CASSLSDRLPGELFF. In DNA, the CDR3 is TGTGCCAGCAGCTTATCAGACAGGCTCCCCGGGGAGCTGTTTTTT.

The sample holds many counts of this clonotype. The chain carries TRBV20-1 and TRBJ1-2; D is uncertain. In germline, CDR1 is DFQATT, CDR2 SNEGSKA (reference sequence). This CDR3 spans 11 amino acids. Trimming took 6 bases from V and 3 from J, leaving 8 bases between them. The CDR3 DNA sequence: TGCAGTGCCGCTGTTGACTATGGCTACACCTTC. Translation gives CSAAVDYGYTF.

In its sample, this clonotype was seen many times. The J gene is TRBJ2-1, the V gene TRBV5-1, with 11 bases aligning to TRBD1. Germline CDR1 and CDR2: SGHRS and YFSETQ. The CDR3 runs to 16 residues. The V segment lost 0 bases and the J segment 9 bases; nucleotides outside the gene matches: 8. The CDR3: CASSLVGQGASGEQFF. As DNA, the CDR3 is TGCGCCAGCAGCTTGGTAGGACAGGGGGCGAGCGGTGAGCAGTTCTTC.

The V and J genes are TRBV6-5 and TRBJ2-5; 8 bases match TRBD1. This CDR3 has 14 residues. The V gene's germline CDR1 is MNHEY and CDR2 SVGAGI. The trim removed 5 bases at V and 1 base at J, leaving 3 bases unmatched. As DNA, the CDR3 is TGTGCCAGCAGTAAGCAGGGGGCCCAAGAGACCCAGTACTTC. Amino acid sequence: CASSKQGAQETQYF.

Ten or more counts support this clonotype. The chain carries TRBV7-9 and TRBJ1-1; D ambiguous. V was cut by 5 bases and J by 2 bases, with 9 bases left in between. Per germline, CDR1 SEHNR and CDR2 FQNEAQ (reference sequence). The CDR3 covers 13 residues. CDR3 in DNA: TGTGCCAGCAGCCCTTGGATTAACACTGAAGCTTTCTTT. Amino acids: CASSPWINTEAFF.

This clonotype was picked up many times. This CDR3 reads CASSFPGFGGEAFF. The CDR3 DNA follows: TGTGCCAGCAGCTTCCCGGGGTTCGGGGGTGAAGCTTTCTTT. The chain carries TRBV7-2 and TRBJ1-1, with D perhaps matching TRBD1 (5 bases). Germline lookup yields CDR1 SGHTA and CDR2 FQGNSA. V lost 3 bases, J lost 7 bases, and 15 bases lay in between. This CDR3 contains 14 residues.